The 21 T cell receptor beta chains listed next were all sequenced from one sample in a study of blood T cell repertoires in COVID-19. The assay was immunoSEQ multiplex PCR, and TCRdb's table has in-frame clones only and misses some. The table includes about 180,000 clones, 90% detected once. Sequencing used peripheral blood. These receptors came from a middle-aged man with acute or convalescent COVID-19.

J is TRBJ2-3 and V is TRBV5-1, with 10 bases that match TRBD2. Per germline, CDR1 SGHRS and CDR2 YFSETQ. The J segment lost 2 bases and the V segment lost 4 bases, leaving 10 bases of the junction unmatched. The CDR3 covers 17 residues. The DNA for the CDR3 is TGCGCCAGCAGCCTATCGACTAGCGGGCCTTTCACAGATACGCAGTATTTT. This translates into CASSLSTSGPFTDTQYF.

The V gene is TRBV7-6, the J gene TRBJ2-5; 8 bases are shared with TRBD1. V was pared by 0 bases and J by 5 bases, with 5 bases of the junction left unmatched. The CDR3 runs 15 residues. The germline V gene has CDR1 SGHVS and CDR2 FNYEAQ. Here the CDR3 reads CASSLAAGGGETQYF. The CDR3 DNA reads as TGTGCCAGCAGCTTAGCGGCAGGGGGCGGTGAGACCCAGTACTTC.

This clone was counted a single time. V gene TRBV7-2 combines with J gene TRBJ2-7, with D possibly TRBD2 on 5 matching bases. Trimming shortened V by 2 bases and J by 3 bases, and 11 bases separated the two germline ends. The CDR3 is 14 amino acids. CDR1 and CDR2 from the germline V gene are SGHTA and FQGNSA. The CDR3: CASSLWASSYEQYV. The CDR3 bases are TGTGCCAGCAGCTTATGGGCTAGCAGCTACGAGCAGTACGTC.

This CDR3 reads CASSPGDRVYSNQPQHF. The CDR3, as DNA: TGTGCCAGCAGCCCGGGGGACAGGGTTTATAGCAATCAGCCCCAGCATTTT. The chain carries TRBV3-1 (or the pseudogene TRBV3-2) and TRBJ1-5; TRBD1 matches 9 bases. The germline gives CDR1 LGHDT, CDR2 YNNKEL (reference sequence). The CDR3 is made up of 17 amino acids. The V gene end was trimmed by 4 bases and the J gene end by 0 bases; junction bases not matched to a gene: 7.

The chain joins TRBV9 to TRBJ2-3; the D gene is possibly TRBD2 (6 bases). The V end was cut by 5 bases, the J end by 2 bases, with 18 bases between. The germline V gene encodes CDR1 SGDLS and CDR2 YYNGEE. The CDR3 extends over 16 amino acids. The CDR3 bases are TGTGCCAGCAGGGGGGATGGAGGGCCCGCCACAGATACGCAGTATTTT. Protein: CASRGDGGPATDTQYF.

This CDR3 is CASSIGRGGETQYF. The CDR3 DNA is TGTGCCAGTAGTATCGGCAGGGGAGGGGAGACCCAGTACTTC. V gene TRBV19 combines with J gene TRBJ2-5; the D gene is possibly TRBD2 (7 bases). Trimming left V 3 bases short and J 5 bases short, with 13 bases between. Looked up from germline, CDR1 is LNHDA and CDR2 is SQIVND (reference sequence). The CDR3 loop spans 14 amino acids.

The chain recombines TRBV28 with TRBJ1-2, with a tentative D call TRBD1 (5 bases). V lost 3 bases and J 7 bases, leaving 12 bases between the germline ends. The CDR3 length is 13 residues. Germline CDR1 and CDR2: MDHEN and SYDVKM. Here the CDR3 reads CASSFGRVGGYTF. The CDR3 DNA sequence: TGTGCCAGCAGTTTCGGCAGGGTTGGTGGCTACACCTTC.

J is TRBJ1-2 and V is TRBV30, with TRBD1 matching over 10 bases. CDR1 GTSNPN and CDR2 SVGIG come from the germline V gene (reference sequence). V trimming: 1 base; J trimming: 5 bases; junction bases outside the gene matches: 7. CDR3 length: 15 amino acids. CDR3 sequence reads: CAWSAGQGGRYGYTF. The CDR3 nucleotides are TGTGCCTGGAGTGCCGGACAGGGGGGAAGGTATGGCTACACCTTC.

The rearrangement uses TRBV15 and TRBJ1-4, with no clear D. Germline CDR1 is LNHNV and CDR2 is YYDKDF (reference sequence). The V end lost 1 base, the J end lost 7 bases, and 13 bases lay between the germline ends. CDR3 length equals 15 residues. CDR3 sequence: CATSRAKAGGEKLFF. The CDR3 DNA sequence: TGTGCCACCAGCAGAGCCAAGGCGGGCGGTGAAAAACTGTTTTTT. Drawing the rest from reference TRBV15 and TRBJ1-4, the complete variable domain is DAMVIQNPRYQVTQFGKPVTLSCSQTLNHNVMYWYQQKSSQAPKLLFHYYDKDFNNEADTPDNFQSRRPNTSFCFLDIRSPGLGDTAMYLCATSRAKAGGEKLFFGSGTQLSVL.

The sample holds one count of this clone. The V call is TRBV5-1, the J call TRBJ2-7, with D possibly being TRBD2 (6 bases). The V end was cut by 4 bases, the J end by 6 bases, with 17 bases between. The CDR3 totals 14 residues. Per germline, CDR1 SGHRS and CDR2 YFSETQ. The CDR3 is CASSVGGIFSEQYF. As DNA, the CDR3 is TGCGCCAGCAGCGTCGGAGGGATTTTCTCCGAGCAGTACTTC.

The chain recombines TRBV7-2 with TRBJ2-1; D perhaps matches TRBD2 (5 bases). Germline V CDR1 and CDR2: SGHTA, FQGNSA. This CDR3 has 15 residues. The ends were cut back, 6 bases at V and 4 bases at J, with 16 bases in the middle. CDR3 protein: CASSPNGGTYNEQFF. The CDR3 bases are TGTGCCAGCAGTCCCAATGGAGGTACATACAATGAGCAGTTCTTC. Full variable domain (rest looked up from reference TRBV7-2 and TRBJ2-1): GAGVSQSPSNKVTEKGKDVELRCDPISGHTALYWYRQSLGQGLEFLIYFQGNSAPDKSGLPSDRFSAERTGGSVSTLTIQRTQQEDSAVYLCASSPNGGTYNEQFFGPGTRLTVL.

The CDR3 coding sequence is TGTGCCAGCTCACCACCGACCGGGACTATTGGATACAATGAGCAGTTCTTC. It specifies CASSPPTGTIGYNEQFF. V gene TRBV18 combines with J gene TRBJ2-1; 7 bases line up with TRBD2. V trimming: 0 bases; J trimming: 4 bases; junction bases outside the gene matches: 9. CDR1 KGHSH and CDR2 LQKENI come from the germline V gene. The CDR3 totals 17 residues. Based on the CDR3 plus reference TRBV18 and TRBJ2-1, the full variable domain is NAGVMQNPRHLVRRRGQEARLRCSPMKGHSHVYWYRQLPEEGLKFMVYLQKENIIDESGMPKERFSAEFPKEGPSILRIQQVVRGDSAAYFCASSPPTGTIGYNEQFFGPGTRLTVL.

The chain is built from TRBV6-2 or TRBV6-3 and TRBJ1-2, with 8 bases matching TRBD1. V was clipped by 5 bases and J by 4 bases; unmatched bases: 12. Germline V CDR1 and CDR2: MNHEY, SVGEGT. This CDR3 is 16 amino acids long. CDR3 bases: TGTGCCAGCAGTGCCCGCTGGACAGGGTACCCCTATGGCTACACCTTC. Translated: CASSARWTGYPYGYTF.

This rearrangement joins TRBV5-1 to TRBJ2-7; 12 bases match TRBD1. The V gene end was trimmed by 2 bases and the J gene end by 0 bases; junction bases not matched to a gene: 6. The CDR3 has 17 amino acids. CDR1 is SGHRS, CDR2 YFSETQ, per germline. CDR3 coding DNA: TGCGCCAGCAGCTTATGGGGACAGGGGGCGAACTCCTACGAGCAGTACTTC. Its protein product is CASSLWGQGANSYEQYF.

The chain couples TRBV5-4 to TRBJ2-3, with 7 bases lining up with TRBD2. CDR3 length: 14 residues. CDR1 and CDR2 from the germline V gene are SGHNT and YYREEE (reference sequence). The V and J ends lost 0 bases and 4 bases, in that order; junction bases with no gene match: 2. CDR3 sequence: CASSLGGRPDTQYF. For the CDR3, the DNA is TGTGCCAGCAGCTTGGGCGGGAGACCAGATACGCAGTATTTT.

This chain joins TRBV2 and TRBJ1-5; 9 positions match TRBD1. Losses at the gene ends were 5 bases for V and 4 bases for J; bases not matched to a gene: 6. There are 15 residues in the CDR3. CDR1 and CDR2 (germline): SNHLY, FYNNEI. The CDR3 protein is CASSRDRDRNQPQHF. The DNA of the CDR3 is TGTGCCAGCAGTAGGGACAGGGATAGGAATCAGCCCCAGCATTTT.

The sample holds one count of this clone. CDR3 amino acids: CATSGQGTNTGELFF. The CDR3 region has the DNA TGTGCCACCAGTGGACAGGGCACGAACACCGGGGAGCTGTTTTTT. The chain is built from TRBV24-1 and TRBJ2-2; 7 bases match TRBD1. The CDR3 is made up of 15 amino acids. Germline trimming cut 5 bases from V and 0 bases from J; bases unmatched to any gene: 2. Germline-derived CDR1 and CDR2 are KGHDR and SFDVKD.

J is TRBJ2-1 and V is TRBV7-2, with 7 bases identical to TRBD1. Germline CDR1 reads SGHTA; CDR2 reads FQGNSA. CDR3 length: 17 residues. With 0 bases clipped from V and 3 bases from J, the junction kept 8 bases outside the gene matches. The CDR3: CASSLAQRGPFYNEQFF. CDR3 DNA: TGTGCCAGCAGCTTAGCGCAAAGGGGGCCATTCTACAATGAGCAGTTCTTC.

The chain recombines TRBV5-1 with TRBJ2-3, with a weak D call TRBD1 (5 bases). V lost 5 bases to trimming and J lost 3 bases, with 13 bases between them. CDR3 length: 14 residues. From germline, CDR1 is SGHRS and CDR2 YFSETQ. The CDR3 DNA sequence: TGCGCCAGCAGTCCGGAAGCAGGGACAGATACGCAGTATTTT. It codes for CASSPEAGTDTQYF.

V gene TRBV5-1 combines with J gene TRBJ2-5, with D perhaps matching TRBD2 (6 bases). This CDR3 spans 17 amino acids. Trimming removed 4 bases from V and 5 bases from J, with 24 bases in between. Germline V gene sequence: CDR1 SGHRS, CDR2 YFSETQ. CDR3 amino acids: CASSPVTTSGPKETQYF. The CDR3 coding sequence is TGCGCCAGCAGCCCAGTGACTACAAGCGGGCCCAAGGAGACCCAGTACTTC.

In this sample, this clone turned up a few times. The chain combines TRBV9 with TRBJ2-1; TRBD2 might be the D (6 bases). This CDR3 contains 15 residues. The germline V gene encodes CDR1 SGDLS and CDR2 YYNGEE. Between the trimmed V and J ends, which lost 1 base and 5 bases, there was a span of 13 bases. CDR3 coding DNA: TGTGCCAGCAGCGTAACTAGCTGGGACCACAATGAGCAGTTCTTC. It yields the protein CASSVTSWDHNEQFF.